This passage covers 8 T cell receptor beta chains from one sample sequenced in a study of shared clonotypes between healthy human individuals. Some clones are missing from TCRdb's copy, which holds only in-frame ones; the method was immunoSEQ multiplex PCR. The sample shows 2.3 million or so clones, 80% to 95% of them seen only once. Sequencing was carried out using naive CD4+ T cells from PBMCs. Documented subset: CD45RA+ positively selected. Every receptor here comes from a man between 18 and 35 years old in good health. Some clones in this sample may be carry-over from other donors' samples.

The J gene is TRBJ2-7, the V gene TRBV7-2; 11 nucleotides line up with TRBD2. This CDR3 has 16 residues. Trimming took 0 bases from V and 3 from J; bases not matched to a gene: 4. Germline V gene lookup returns CDR1 SGHTA and CDR2 FQGNSA. The CDR3 nucleotides read TGTGCCAGCAGCTTAGCACAACTAGCGGGAGACTACGAGCAGTACTTC. As protein: CASSLAQLAGDYEQYF.

This chain links TRBV7-8 with TRBJ1-2; 8 bases agree with TRBD1. This CDR3 contains 16 residues. Germline V CDR1 and CDR2: SGHVS, FQNEAQ. V gave up 5 bases and J gave up 3 bases; unmatched junction bases: 11. The CDR3 sequence: CASSVEIGQGHYGYTF. For the CDR3, the DNA is TGTGCCAGCAGCGTCGAGATAGGACAGGGCCACTATGGCTACACCTTC.

V and J are TRBV7-9 and TRBJ1-2; D unresolved. Germline V gene sequence: CDR1 SEHNR, CDR2 FQNEAQ (reference sequence). V lost 4 bases, J lost 3 bases, and 9 bases lay in between. The CDR3 contains 13 residues. DNA for the CDR3: TGTGCCAGCAGCTCAAACAGAGACTATGGCTACACCTTC. This sequence encodes CASSSNRDYGYTF.

A word on this clone: Other DNA variants within this sample encode the same CDR3. The V call is TRBV7-2, the J call TRBJ2-1; D not resolved. Germline CDR1 SGHTA, CDR2 FQGNSA. Trimming left V 1 base short and J 8 bases short, with 9 bases between. CDR3 length: 13 residues. In nucleotides, the CDR3 is TGTGCCAGCAGCTTAGAAAGGGTCGATGAGCAGTTCTTC. As protein: CASSLERVDEQFF.

This sequence joins TRBV5-1 and TRBJ1-4; D is possibly TRBD1 (5 bases). Per germline, CDR1 SGHRS and CDR2 YFSETQ. The CDR3 is 16 residues long. Trimming removed 2 bases at V and 8 bases at J, with 19 bases between. The CDR3 loop is CASSFAGMGRREKLFF. As DNA, the CDR3 is TGCGCCAGCAGCTTCGCCGGCATGGGGCGACGGGAAAAACTGTTTTTT.

The J gene is TRBJ2-1, the V gene TRBV2; D not resolved. This CDR3 comprises 14 residues. The V end lost 1 base, the J end lost 6 bases, and 10 bases lay between the germline ends. CDR1 is SNHLY and CDR2 is FYNNEI in the germline V gene. The CDR3 DNA follows: TGTGCCAGCAGTGAAGAGTGGGCTACCAATGAGCAGTTCTTC. Translated, it gives CASSEEWATNEQFF.

V gene TRBV5-4 combines with J gene TRBJ1-2; D uncertain. This CDR3 is built from 12 residues. Deletions cut 7 bases from V and 5 bases from J, with 12 bases between. The germline V gene encodes CDR1 SGHNT and CDR2 YYREEE (reference sequence). Here the CDR3 DNA reads TGTGCCAGCCGCTCCCCCCTTTATGGCTACACCTTC. Its translation is CASRSPLYGYTF.

J is TRBJ2-2 and V is TRBV5-4; TRBD2 is a possible D gene (5 bases). V gave up 2 bases and J gave up 0 bases, with 11 bases separating them. The CDR3 consists of 16 residues. Germline CDR1 is SGHNT and CDR2 is YYREEE (reference sequence). This chain's CDR3 is CASSLGLGSNTGELFF. CDR3 bases: TGTGCCAGCAGCTTAGGACTGGGGTCGAACACCGGGGAGCTGTTTTTT.